This T cell receptor (beta chain) appears in the sequencing data of a study of cytomegalovirus exposure and HLA in healthy donors. The study, taken as a whole, reports: Rare TCR sequences predominated, though certain public TCRs were found in many donors. What was likely a sequencing artifact was a cluster of highly shared sequence variants. Within an earlier analysis, most TCR beta V segments proved productive either about 90% or about 30% of the time.

Primers for the PCR totalled 60 Vbeta and 13 Jbeta. Assay: immunoSEQ multiplex PCR; the TCRdb copy retains only in-frame clones and omits some. The table records approximately 170,000 clones, roughly 80% of them present only once. With 5 bases removed from V and 3 bases from J, the gap between germline ends came to 13 bases. CDR3 length: 14 residues. Germline V gene sequence: CDR1 SGHDN, CDR2 FVKESK. This clone showed up just a few times. As yet, its antigen is unknown. This sequence joins TRBV14 and TRBJ1-1; D uncertain. This TCR was sampled from a young woman in good health and CMV-seronegative. The sequencing sample was made of PBMCs. CDR3 sequence: CASSSGSIYTEAFF. CDR3 nucleotide sequence: TGTGCCAGCAGCTCGGGGTCGATTTACACTGAAGCTTTCTTT.